A selection of T cell receptor beta chains follows, all from one sample in a study of beta chain features in type 1 diabetes. Sequencing used immunoSEQ multiplex PCR; TCRdb keeps in-frame clones, though not all of them. Seen here are approximately 140,000 clones, roughly 48% observed once, and the top ten hold roughly 0.43%. Sequencing was done on a sample of Tregs from blood. The receptors were sampled from a man younger than 35 in good health. Both conserved end residues are part of each CDR3. Each record gives: D gene, V gene, CDR3 length, J gene, clone size, CDR3 protein, CDR3 DNA. A D gene is named only where the DNA matches it firmly. The size entry is marked missing in some rows and otherwise reads once, few, many or a size class.

.,TRBV11-2,14,TRBJ1-2,few,CASSSTSPNYGYTF,TGTGCCAGCAGCTCCACATCCCCTAACTATGGCTACACCTTC
.,TRBV5-1,14,TRBJ2-7,.,CASSLGRVIYEQYF,TGCGCCAGCAGCTTGGGCAGGGTTATCTACGAGCAGTACTTC
.,TRBV18,14,TRBJ2-7,.,CASSSTSGNHEQYF,TGTGCCAGCTCATCCACTTCGGGGAACCACGAGCAGTACTTC
.,TRBV7-6,14,TRBJ2-7,.,CASSLLGGSYEQYF,TGTGCCAGCAGCTTACTAGGGGGCTCCTACGAGCAGTACTTC
TRBD2,TRBV7-2,16,TRBJ2-3,few,CASSFRLAGGSDTQYF,TGTGCCAGCAGCTTTCGACTAGCGGGAGGATCAGATACGCAGTATTTT
.,TRBV29-1,11,TRBJ2-7,few,CSGGSSYEQYF,TGCAGCGGGGGCAGCTCCTACGAGCAGTACTTC
.,TRBV10-3,11,TRBJ2-7,few,CAISDAGAQYF,TGTGCCATCAGTGACGCGGGTGCGCAGTACTTC
.,TRBV29-1,14,TRBJ1-2,.,CSVVRGDAGYGYTF,TGCAGCGTAGTGAGAGGGGACGCGGGATATGGCTACACCTTC
TRBD1,TRBV19,13,TRBJ2-7,.,CASSGGQIYEQYF,TGTGCCAGTAGTGGGGGACAGATCTACGAGCAGTACTTC
.,TRBV2,15,TRBJ1-2,.,CASRQGISSNYGYTF,TGTGCCAGCAGACAGGGCATAAGTTCTAACTATGGCTACACCTTC
TRBD1,TRBV4-1,14,TRBJ1-1,few,CASSRGQVDTEAFF,TGCGCCAGCAGCCGCGGACAGGTGGATACTGAAGCTTTCTTT
.,TRBV6-5,13,TRBJ1-2,.,CASSYSGGYGYTF,TGTGCCAGCAGTTACTCAGGGGGCTATGGCTACACCTTC
TRBD1,TRBV27,15,TRBJ2-1,.,CASSFSTGTGFEQFF,TGTGCCAGCAGTTTCAGTACCGGGACAGGGTTTGAGCAGTTCTTC
.,TRBV30,13,TRBJ1-6,.,CAWRGGFNSPLHF,TGTGCCTGGAGGGGGGGTTTTAATTCACCCCTCCACTTT
TRBD1,TRBV5-5,15,TRBJ1-2,.,CASSLKGADSYGYTF,TGTGCCAGCAGCCTCAAGGGGGCGGATTCCTATGGCTACACCTTC
TRBD1,TRBV30,16,TRBJ2-4,few,CAWSRDRILAKNIQYF,TGTGCCTGGAGTCGGGACAGAATACTAGCCAAAAACATTCAGTACTTC
.,TRBV6-5,15,TRBJ2-7,.,CASSLRYSSTYEQYF,TGTGCCAGCAGCCTAAGATACTCCTCAACCTACGAGCAGTACTTC
.,TRBV4-3,13,TRBJ1-1,.,CASGVGRDTEAFF,TGCGCCAGCGGGGTGGGGAGGGACACTGAAGCTTTCTTT
.,TRBV7-2,12,TRBJ2-3,.,CASSFNTDTQYF,TGTGCCAGCAGCTTTAACACAGATACGCAGTATTTT
.,TRBV11-2,13,TRBJ2-1,.,CASSSGSYNEQFF,TGTGCCAGCAGCTCGGGCTCCTACAATGAGCAGTTCTTC
TRBD1,TRBV5-1,15,TRBJ2-7,.,CASRFGTGRIYEQYF,TGCGCCAGCAGATTTGGGACAGGTAGAATCTACGAGCAGTACTTC
.,TRBV7-2,13,TRBJ2-7,.,CASSPQISYEQYF,TGTGCCAGCAGCCCACAGATCTCCTACGAGCAGTACTTC
TRBD2,TRBV7-2,16,TRBJ2-1,once,CASSFSSGPTYNEQFF,TGTGCCAGCAGCTTTTCTAGCGGGCCTACCTACAATGAGCAGTTCTTC
.,TRBV5-4,13,TRBJ2-7,.,CASSWRGGYEQYF,TGTGCCAGCAGCTGGAGGGGCGGGTACGAGCAGTACTTC
.,TRBV6-5,15,TRBJ1-2,.,CASSSTYRFSYGYTF,TGTGCCAGCAGTTCCACCTACAGATTTTCCTATGGCTACACCTTC
.,TRBV30,15,TRBJ2-7,.,CAWTRPGTNSYEQYF,TGTGCCTGGACCCGACCAGGGACAAACTCCTACGAGCAGTACTTC
.,TRBV5-4,11,TRBJ1-1,.,CASRQQGKAFF,TGTGCCAGCAGACAACAGGGAAAGGCTTTCTTT
.,TRBV7-2,15,TRBJ2-7,.,CASRPGQTLSYEQYF,TGTGCCAGCAGACCAGGACAGACTCTCTCCTACGAGCAGTACTTC
.,TRBV15,14,TRBJ1-4,.,CATTGHSGGEKLFF,TGTGCCACCACGGGACACTCCGGCGGGGAAAAACTGTTTTTT
TRBD2,TRBV2,16,TRBJ2-3,.,CASSLTSGGAADTQYF,TGTGCCAGCAGTCTTACTAGCGGGGGGGCCGCCGATACGCAGTATTTT
TRBD2,TRBV28,16,TRBJ2-1,.,CASSELSGGFVNEQFF,TGTGCCAGCAGCGAACTCAGCGGGGGTTTTGTAAATGAGCAGTTCTTC
TRBD1,TRBV7-2,15,TRBJ2-5,few,CASSLDRGSGETQYF,TGTGCCAGCAGCTTAGACAGGGGCTCAGGGGAGACCCAGTACTTC
TRBD1,TRBV9,13,TRBJ2-7,.,CASKQQGSGEQYF,TGTGCCAGCAAACAACAGGGGTCCGGGGAGCAGTACTTC
.,TRBV7-2,18,TRBJ2-6,few,CASSLGAAGSSGANVLTF,TGTGCCAGCAGCTTGGGAGCGGCCGGAAGCTCTGGGGCCAACGTCCTGACTTTC
TRBD1,TRBV27,13,TRBJ1-1,few,CASRTGGRTEAFF,TGTGCCAGCAGAACAGGGGGCAGGACTGAAGCTTTCTTT
.,TRBV27,15,TRBJ2-2,.,CASSRVRVLTGELFF,TGTGCCAGCAGTCGAGTCAGGGTCTTGACCGGGGAGCTGTTTTTT
.,TRBV2,12,TRBJ2-7,once,CASRPPRSEGYF,TGTGCCAGCAGGCCCCCTAGATCAGAGGGGTACTTC
.,TRBV18,14,TRBJ1-2,few,CASSPEAALYGYTF,TGTGCCAGCTCACCAGAGGCAGCACTCTATGGCTACACCTTC
.,TRBV28,13,TRBJ2-1,few,CASSIGAINEQFF,TGTGCCAGCAGTATTGGGGCGATCAATGAGCAGTTCTTC
TRBD1,TRBV9,17,TRBJ2-2,few,CASSVLSGTGIPGELFF,TGTGCCAGCAGCGTTCTTTCCGGGACAGGGATCCCCGGGGAGCTGTTTTTT
.,TRBV28,13,TRBJ1-5,.,CASRTTSNQPQHF,TGTGCCAGCAGGACAACGAGCAATCAGCCCCAGCATTTT
.,TRBV7-9,16,TRBJ2-7,few,CASRPLTSPVVYEQYF,TGTGCCAGCAGACCACTTACGAGCCCCGTAGTTTACGAGCAGTACTTC
TRBD1,TRBV10-3,13,TRBJ1-1,few,CASGQGDVTEAFF,TGTGCCAGCGGACAGGGGGACGTCACTGAAGCTTTCTTT
TRBD1,TRBV4-3,15,TRBJ1-2,.,CASSQDSRGNYGYTF,TGCGCCAGCAGCCAAGATTCCAGGGGGAACTATGGCTACACCTTC
TRBD2,TRBV7-2,17,TRBJ2-1,few,CASRGYTSGESYNEQFF,TGTGCCAGCAGAGGATACACTAGCGGGGAGTCCTACAATGAGCAGTTCTTC
.,TRBV4-3,14,TRBJ2-2,.,CASSQGRLAGELFF,TGCGCCAGCAGCCAGGGGAGACTAGCCGGGGAGCTGTTTTTT
.,TRBV5-6,15,TRBJ1-1,.,CASSLYDSLNTEAFF,TGTGCCAGCAGCTTGTATGACAGCTTGAACACTGAAGCTTTCTTT
.,TRBV2,14,TRBJ1-2,few,CARPGQGQIRGYTF,TGTGCCAGACCCGGCCAGGGACAAATACGAGGCTACACCTTC